This entry concerns a single T cell receptor (beta chain). The junction and the germline gene differ at one end; a read error may be behind it. Germline V gene lookup returns CDR1 SNHLY and CDR2 FYNNEI. The CDR3 runs to 15 residues. This entry comes from a study of blood T cell repertoires in COVID-19. Study background: Samples taken during acute and convalescent COVID-19 were collected in the United States, Italy and Spain. The analysed material was cDNA or gDNA that came from T cells, B-cell-depleted T cells, or PBMCs.

Clinical histories supplied by participants themselves formed the basis of cohort assignment. Cohort 3 donors were reported recovered after two negative PCRs, clearance, or symptom resolution. Assay used: immunoSEQ multiplex PCR; TCRdb lists only in-frame clones, some missing. This sample has around 390,000 clones; 80% to 90% occur once, and the top ten carry roughly 9.4%. V is TRBV2 and J is TRBJ2-2; the match to TRBD1 covers 9 bases. The sequenced sample consisted of PBMCs or T cells enriched from blood (not recorded which). The origin of this receptor is a woman aged 50 to 60 who had recovered from COVID-19. The CDR3 DNA follows: TGTGCCAGTAGTGCTAGACAGGGGGACACCGGGGAGCTGTTTTTT. Translated: CASSARQGDTGELFF.